The rows below give T cell receptor beta chains drawn from one sample of a study of blood T cell repertoires in COVID-19. The repertoire was sequenced with immunoSEQ multiplex PCR; TCRdb's copy has only in-frame clones and lacks some. Of 300,000 to 400,000 clones in the sample, 87% were seen once. The sequenced sample was PBMCs or T cells enriched from blood (not recorded which). The source of these receptors is a woman in her 30s who had recovered from COVID-19. Both conserved end residues are part of each CDR3. Fields, in order: J gene, clone size, V gene, D gene, CDR3 DNA, CDR3 protein. A D gene is named only where the DNA matches it firmly. Where a row states a size, it is once, few, many or the class of an expanded clone; other rows omit it.

TRBJ2-2	.	TRBV19	TRBD2	TGTGCCAGTAGTGGACTAGCGGGGGTGAACACCGGGGAGCTGTTTTTT	CASSGLAGVNTGELFF
TRBJ1-6	.	TRBV2	.	TGTGCCAGCAGTAACAGGGCTTATAATTCACCCCTCCACTTT	CASSNRAYNSPLHF
TRBJ2-7	.	TRBV28	.	TGTGCCAGCAGTTGGGGACACAACCAGCAGTACTTC	CASSWGHNQQYF
TRBJ1-6	few	TRBV30	.	TGTGCCTGGAGTCCTACCAGGGGAAATTCACCCCTCCACTTT	CAWSPTRGNSPLHF
TRBJ2-6	.	TRBV7-9	.	TGTGCCAGCAGCTTAGCCGGTCCTGGGGCCAACGTCCTGACTTTC	CASSLAGPGANVLTF
TRBJ1-6	once	TRBV7-9	.	TGTGCCAGCATCATCTGGTCAGGGTCGCATATGCACCCCTCACCCCTCCACTTT	CASIIWSGSHMHPSPLHF
TRBJ2-2	.	TRBV11-3	.	TGTGCCAGCAGCTCCCCTCTTACGGCCGGGGAGCTGTTTTTT	CASSSPLTAGELFF
TRBJ2-5	.	TRBV7-2	TRBD1	TGTGCCAGCAGCCGCGGACAGGGGGGATACCAAGAGACCCAGTACTTC	CASSRGQGGYQETQYF
TRBJ2-3	.	TRBV4-1	TRBD1	TGCGCCAGCAGCCACAGACAGGGGACTAGCACAGATACGCAGTATTTT	CASSHRQGTSTDTQYF
TRBJ1-4	few	TRBV7-2	TRBD1	TGTGCCAGCAGCCGTTATCCAGGGGGAAGTGAAAAACTGTTTTTT	CASSRYPGGSEKLFF
TRBJ2-3	.	TRBV6-4	TRBD2	TGTGCCAGCAGTGACTTCGCTAGCGGGAGCACAGATACGCAGTATTTT	CASSDFASGSTDTQYF
TRBJ1-6	.	TRBV10-3	TRBD1	TGTGCCATCAGTGACGACAGGGGAGGAGGGTCACCCCTCCACTTT	CAISDDRGGGSPLHF
TRBJ1-6	.	TRBV5-1	TRBD1	TGCGCCAGCCGTCGGGACAGGGCCTATAATTCACCCCTCCACTTT	CASRRDRAYNSPLHF
TRBJ2-1	.	TRBV5-1	TRBD1	TGCGCCAGCAGACACAACACCCGGGACAGTACTGAGCAGTTCTTC	CASRHNTRDSTEQFF
TRBJ2-7	.	TRBV7-2	TRBD1	TGTGCCAGCAGCATGGACACCGGGACAGGGATCTACGAGCAGTACTTC	CASSMDTGTGIYEQYF
TRBJ2-5	.	TRBV20-1	TRBD2	TGCAGTGCTAGTGAAGGACTAGCGGGGAAAGAGACCCAGTACTTC	CSASEGLAGKETQYF
TRBJ1-2	.	TRBV28	.	TGTGCCAGCAGTTTATTCAGGGATAAGGGCTATGGCTACACCTTC	CASSLFRDKGYGYTF
TRBJ1-4	.	TRBV28	.	TGTGCCAGCAGTTTGTTCACCGGTCGGGAAAAACTGTTTTTT	CASSLFTGREKLFF
TRBJ2-7	.	TRBV2	.	TGTGCCAGCAGTGAAGACAGGGATCCCCACGAGCAGTACTTC	CASSEDRDPHEQYF
TRBJ2-3	.	TRBV29-1	.	TGCAGCGTTGAGAGTCAGGGTGGAGATACGCAGTATTTT	CSVESQGGDTQYF
TRBJ1-5	.	TRBV7-2	TRBD1	TGTGCCAGCAGCTTATTACCGCAGGGGACAGGGGGCAATCAGCCCCAGCATTTT	CASSLLPQGTGGNQPQHF
TRBJ1-1	.	TRBV7-9	TRBD1	TGTGCCAGCAGCTTAGGCCAGGGGGCGGCTGAAGCTTTCTTT	CASSLGQGAAEAFF
TRBJ2-4	few	TRBV29-1	TRBD2	TGCAGCGTTCCCGGGGAGGGTAACAGGAACATTCAGTACTTC	CSVPGEGNRNIQYF
TRBJ2-2	.	TRBV5-4	TRBD1	TGTGCCAGCAGCCCGCCTGGGACAGTAAAGACCGGGGAGCTGTTTTTT	CASSPPGTVKTGELFF
TRBJ1-1	few	TRBV6-5	.	TGTGCCAGCATTAGGGCGGGACCTAACACTGAAGCTTTCTTT	CASIRAGPNTEAFF
TRBJ2-5	.	TRBV28	.	TGTGCCAGCGCTCTTGGGAGGTGGCGGTACCAAGAGACCCAGTACTTC	CASALGRWRYQETQYF
TRBJ2-7	.	TRBV20-1	TRBD1	TGCAGTGCTGGACAGGGTGCCGAGCAGTACTTC	CSAGQGAEQYF
TRBJ1-5	.	TRBV19	.	TGTGCCACCCATTATGGGGGGGTAGGTCGCAATCAGCCCCAGCATTTT	CATHYGGVGRNQPQHF
TRBJ2-3	.	TRBV9	TRBD2	TGTGCCAGCAGCGTAGAGCGGGGAATCACAGATACGCAGTATTTT	CASSVERGITDTQYF
TRBJ1-4	.	TRBV5-6	TRBD1	TGTGCCAGCAGCCCCGGGACAGCTGAAAAACTGTTTTTT	CASSPGTAEKLFF
TRBJ1-6	.	TRBV28	TRBD1	TGTGCCAGCATAAGGACAGGGGAATCCGCACCCCTCCACTTT	CASIRTGESAPLHF
TRBJ2-2	.	TRBV5-1	TRBD1	TGCGCCAGCAGCCTACAGACAGGGCACACCGGGGAGCTGTTTTTT	CASSLQTGHTGELFF
TRBJ2-2	.	TRBV7-2	.	TGTGCCAGCAGCTTAGCGCACAGCACCGGGGAGCTGTTTTTT	CASSLAHSTGELFF
TRBJ1-6	.	TRBV18	TRBD1	TGTGCCAGCTCACCAGGACAGGCCTATAATTCACCCCTCCACTTT	CASSPGQAYNSPLHF
TRBJ2-3	.	TRBV20-1	.	TGCAGTGCTAGTAGGCCACCGGGTACGCAGTATTTT	CSASRPPGTQYF